Below, 30 T cell receptor beta chains from the same sample are listed, as sequenced in a study of shared clonotypes between healthy human individuals. CD45RO-negative CD8 cells positively selected for CCR7 made up the naive population, which excluded terminally differentiated effector memory CD45RA+ cells. Sequenced by immunoSEQ multiplex PCR; TCRdb stores in-frame clones only, minus some. Seen here are about 2.2 million clones, 90% to 95% observed once, and the top ten hold 1.5% to 2%. Input material: naive CD8+ T cells from PBMCs. Receptors were obtained from a man aged 18 to 30 in good health. Some clones in this sample may be carry-over from other donors' samples.

This sequence joins TRBV5-1 and TRBJ2-7; 9 nucleotides line up with TRBD2. V lost 1 base to trimming and J lost 5 bases; unmatched junction nucleotides: 10. Germline V lookup: CDR1 SGHRS, CDR2 YFSETQ. The CDR3 covers 16 residues. This CDR3 reads CASSLLGAGGGNEQYF. CDR3 coding DNA: TGCGCCAGCAGCTTGTTGGGAGCGGGAGGCGGGAACGAGCAGTACTTC.

This chain connects TRBV28 to TRBJ1-2; D is unresolved. Germline assignment: CDR1 MDHEN and CDR2 SYDVKM. Trimming took 5 bases from V and 5 from J, leaving 18 bases between them. The length of the CDR3 is 15 residues. The CDR3 region has the DNA TGTGCCAGCAGTCTATACACCGGGTCCTTATATGGCTACACCTTC. This gives the protein CASSLYTGSLYGYTF.

The chain couples TRBV9 to TRBJ2-1, with D possibly being TRBD1 or TRBD2 (5 bases each). With 4 bases removed from V and 8 bases from J, the gap between germline ends came to 19 bases. The CDR3 has 15 residues. Germline CDR1 SGDLS, CDR2 YYNGEE. CDR3 sequence reads: CASSTTMGRTDEQFF. CDR3 DNA sequence: TGTGCCAGCAGCACCACCATGGGACGGACCGATGAGCAGTTCTTC.

The chain couples TRBV11-2 to TRBJ1-2; D is unclear. Trimming cost V 0 bases and J 3 bases, with 11 bases left between them. Germline CDR1 reads SGHAT; CDR2 reads FQNNGV. This CDR3 region has 15 residues. The CDR3 coding sequence is TGTGCCAGCAGCTTAGAGGGCGGAGCGGACTATGGCTACACCTTC. Protein sequence: CASSLEGGADYGYTF.

CDR3 region: CASSVIQGEGETQYF. The CDR3, as DNA: TGCGCCAGCAGTGTAATACAGGGGGAGGGGGAGACCCAGTACTTC. V usage is TRBV10-1 and J usage is TRBJ2-5; weak D call: TRBD1 (8 bases). Trimming cost V 4 bases and J 5 bases, with 17 bases left between them. Germline CDR1 reads WNHNN; CDR2 reads SYGVQD (reference sequence). The CDR3 has 15 residues.

This chain joins TRBV6-5 and TRBJ1-5; D possibly corresponds to TRBD1 (5 bases). This CDR3 is built from 12 residues. CDR1 MNHEY and CDR2 SVGAGI come from the germline V gene. V lost 8 bases and J 6 bases, leaving 11 bases between the germline ends. The CDR3 reads CASGQGPQPQHF. The DNA of the CDR3 is TGTGCCAGCGGCCAGGGACCTCAGCCCCAGCATTTT.

The chain uses TRBV28 and TRBJ2-7; no definite D call. This CDR3 comprises 12 residues. The V and J ends lost 1 base and 4 bases respectively, with 5 bases between them. From germline, CDR1 is MDHEN and CDR2 SYDVKM. CDR3 in DNA: TGTGCCAGCAGTTTATACGTGTACGAGCAGTACTTC. It codes for CASSLYVYEQYF.

The V call is TRBV6-4, the J call TRBJ2-5; 8 bases align to TRBD2. CDR1 and CDR2 (germline): MRHNA, SNTAGT. The V segment lost 3 bases and the J segment 5 bases; nucleotides outside the gene matches: 5. The CDR3 spans 14 residues. CDR3 in DNA: TGTGCCAGCAGTGATCCGGGAGGGCTGGAGACCCAGTACTTC. This sequence encodes CASSDPGGLETQYF.

As to this clone: Other nucleotide sequences in the sample specify the same CDR3. In DNA form, the CDR3 reads TGTGCCAGCAGCTTAGTGCTAGCGGGGGACAATGAGCAGTTCTTC. Amino acids: CASSLVLAGDNEQFF. The gene calls are TRBV7-9 and TRBJ2-1; the match to TRBD2 covers 10 bases. V lost 1 base to trimming and J lost 5 bases; unmatched junction nucleotides: 2. Per germline, CDR1 SEHNR and CDR2 FQNEAQ (reference sequence). This CDR3 is built from 15 residues.

The chain links TRBV19 to TRBJ1-2, with TRBD1 as a possible D gene (5 bases). Trimming left V 5 bases short and J 0 bases short, with 19 bases between. The germline V gene has CDR1 LNHDA and CDR2 SQIVND (reference sequence). The CDR3 covers 17 residues. CDR3 amino acids: CASSVHSDPGANYGYTF. Written as DNA, the CDR3 is TGTGCCAGTAGTGTGCACAGCGACCCGGGGGCTAACTATGGCTACACCTTC. The full variable domain, completed using reference TRBV19 and TRBJ1-2, is DGGITQSPKYLFRKEGQNVTLSCEQNLNHDAMYWYRQDPGQGLRLIYYSQIVNDFQKGDIAEGYSVSREKKESFPLTVTSAQKNPTAFYLCASSVHSDPGANYGYTFGSGTRLTVV.

The chain uses TRBV27 and TRBJ1-5, with D unresolved. CDR1 is MNHEY, CDR2 SMNVEV, per germline (reference sequence). This CDR3 is built from 14 residues. V was shortened by 5 bases and J by 0 bases, with 8 bases between the two germline ends. CDR3 sequence reads: CASSVWGSNQPQHF. The CDR3 nucleotides read TGTGCCAGCAGTGTCTGGGGTAGCAATCAGCCCCAGCATTTT.

The chain employs TRBV21-1 and TRBJ1-5. TRBV21-1 is recorded as a pseudogene. CDR3 length: 16 amino acids. CDR3 region: CASSKGGGVRNQPQHF. The DNA of the CDR3 is TGTGCCAGCAGCAAAGGGGGAGGGGTGCGCAATCAGCCCCAGCATTTT.

The chain couples TRBV25-1 to TRBJ2-1; D gene uncertain. V dropped 1 base and J dropped 0 bases, with 10 bases sitting between them. This CDR3 comprises 16 residues. The germline V gene encodes CDR1 MGHDK and CDR2 SYGVNS. The CDR3 DNA reads TGTGCCAGCAGTGAATGGGCGCCCAGCTCCTACAATGAGCAGTTCTTC. Translation gives CASSEWAPSSYNEQFF.

The CDR3 coding sequence is TGTGCCAGCAGCGGCCGGACAGGGGCCTACGAGCAGTACTTC. It is translated as CASSGRTGAYEQYF. This sequence joins TRBV7-9 and TRBJ2-7; 9 bases agree with TRBD1. The CDR3 runs 14 residues. The germline gives CDR1 SEHNR, CDR2 FQNEAQ (reference sequence). Trimming cost V 5 bases and J 2 bases; bases outside gene matches: 4.

J is TRBJ2-2 and V is TRBV28, with D perhaps TRBD1 (6 bases). Trimming took off 8 bases at V and 0 bases at J, with 10 bases between the two ends. The CDR3 is 14 residues long. Germline assignment: CDR1 MDHEN and CDR2 SYDVKM. CDR3 DNA: TGTGCCAGCGGGGGACACTCGAACACCGGGGAGCTGTTTTTT. It yields the protein CASGGHSNTGELFF.

This clone was seen only once. The chain links TRBV7-9 to TRBJ2-2, with D maybe TRBD2 (5 bases). This CDR3 region has 17 residues. V gave up 5 bases and J gave up 3 bases, with 19 bases separating them. Germline CDR1 is SEHNR and CDR2 is FQNEAQ (reference sequence). CDR3 bases: TGTGCCAGCAGCCTGGAGGCCTGGTATGTGTACACCGGGGAGCTGTTTTTT. Translated: CASSLEAWYVYTGELFF. The variable domain in full, completed from reference TRBV7-9 and TRBJ2-2, reads DTGVSQNPRHKITKRGQNVTFRCDPISEHNRLYWYRQTLGQGPEFLTYFQNEAQLEKSRLLSDRFSAERPKGSFSTLEIQRTEQGDSAMYLCASSLEAWYVYTGELFFGEGSRLTVL.

V gene TRBV4-1 combines with J gene TRBJ2-5; D gene uncertain. Germline assignment: CDR1 MGHRA and CDR2 YSYEKL. This CDR3 is 11 amino acids long. With 1 base removed from V and 12 bases from J, the gap between germline ends came to 9 bases. The CDR3 region is CASSQGSEEYF. In nucleotides, the CDR3 is TGCGCCAGCAGCCAAGGTTCCGAGGAGTACTTC.

This chain uses TRBV7-9 with TRBJ2-3; 8 bases align to TRBD2. V gave up 5 bases and J gave up 3 bases; unmatched junction bases: 4. CDR3 size: 14 residues. The germline V gene has CDR1 SEHNR and CDR2 FQNEAQ (reference sequence). CDR3 protein: CASSPGTRTDTQYF. In nucleotides, the CDR3 is TGTGCCAGCAGCCCCGGGACTAGAACAGATACGCAGTATTTT.

CDR3 sequence reads: CASSGNRGPATNEKLFF. In DNA, the CDR3 is TGTGCCAGCAGCGGTAACAGGGGTCCTGCAACTAATGAAAAACTGTTTTTT. The chain is built from TRBV9 and TRBJ1-4, with TRBD1 matching over 7 bases. J gave up 0 bases and V 3 bases, and 8 bases lay outside the gene matches. Looked up from germline, CDR1 is SGDLS and CDR2 is YYNGEE. This CDR3 region has 17 residues. Supplemented by reference TRBV9 and TRBJ1-4, the full variable domain reads DSGVTQTPKHLITATGQRVTLRCSPRSGDLSVYWYQQSLDQGLQFLIQYYNGEERAKGNILERFSAQQFPDLHSELNLSSLELGDSALYFCASSGNRGPATNEKLFFGSGTQLSVL.

Here the CDR3 DNA reads TGTGCCACCAGCCCCTGGGGAGAAAGCAATCAGCCCCAGCATTTT. It encodes CATSPWGESNQPQHF. This chain connects TRBV15 to TRBJ1-5; D is uncertain. V gave up 5 bases and J gave up 1 base, with 12 bases separating them. Looked up from germline, CDR1 is LNHNV and CDR2 is YYDKDF (reference sequence). CDR3 length equals 15 residues.

The chain couples TRBV19 to TRBJ1-2; D is perhaps TRBD1 (6 bases). The CDR3 length is 14 residues. In germline, CDR1 is LNHDA, CDR2 SQIVND (reference sequence). V was shortened by 1 base and J by 10 bases, with 16 bases between the two germline ends. DNA of the CDR3: TGTGCCAGTAGTATAGTGACAGGCTCCCTACTCTACACCTTC. This encodes CASSIVTGSLLYTF. The full variable domain, rest sourced from reference TRBV19 and TRBJ1-2, is DGGITQSPKYLFRKEGQNVTLSCEQNLNHDAMYWYRQDPGQGLRLIYYSQIVNDFQKGDIAEGYSVSREKKESFPLTVTSAQKNPTAFYLCASSIVTGSLLYTFGSGTRLTVV.

The chain is built from TRBV14 and TRBJ2-7; D unresolved. The V end lost 2 bases, the J end lost 3 bases, and 11 bases lay between the germline ends. This CDR3 comprises 14 residues. Germline CDR1 is SGHDN and CDR2 is FVKESK. CDR3 in DNA: TGTGCCAGCAGCCAATCCCTCCTGGTCTACGAGCAGTACTTC. Translated, it gives CASSQSLLVYEQYF.

This sequence joins TRBV6-1 and TRBJ1-2; a possible D gene is TRBD1 (5 bases). The length of the CDR3 is 14 residues. Germline loops: CDR1 MNHNS, CDR2 SASEGT. V was trimmed by 2 bases and J by 4 bases, leaving 11 bases between them. The CDR3 DNA reads as TGTGCCAGCAGTGAAAGGGGCCAGAGCTATGGCTACACCTTC. It codes for CASSERGQSYGYTF.

V gene TRBV27 combines with J gene TRBJ1-5; D not certain. CDR1 is MNHEY, CDR2 SMNVEV, per germline (reference sequence). This CDR3 is 14 amino acids long. Trimming pared 8 bases from V and 0 bases from J, leaving 11 bases between. CDR3 loop: CASGYSYSNQPQHF. The CDR3 DNA reads TGTGCCAGCGGCTACTCCTATAGCAATCAGCCCCAGCATTTT.

CDR3 sequence: CSVAYGTSIDEQYF. DNA for the CDR3: TGCAGCGTAGCCTACGGGACTAGTATCGACGAGCAGTACTTC. The chain uses TRBV29-1 and TRBJ2-7; TRBD2 aligns across 8 bases. Losses at the gene ends were 6 bases for V and 5 bases for J; bases not matched to a gene: 12. Germline V CDR1 and CDR2: SQVTM, ANQGSEA. This CDR3 is 14 amino acids long.

J is TRBJ2-1 and V is TRBV4-1; 13 bases are a match to TRBD2. This CDR3 is 17 amino acids long. J lost 8 bases, V lost 2 bases, and 9 bases had no gene match. The V gene's germline CDR1 is MGHRA and CDR2 YSYEKL. The CDR3 DNA reads TGCGCCAGCAGCCAACGGACTAGCGGGAGTTTGTCATATGAGCAGTTCTTC. The encoded protein is CASSQRTSGSLSYEQFF.

The chain uses TRBV11-2 and TRBJ2-1; 9 bases match TRBD1. The V gene end was trimmed by 5 bases and the J gene end by 5 bases; junction bases not matched to a gene: 13. The length of the CDR3 is 17 residues. Germline V gene data show CDR1 as SGHAT and CDR2 as FQNNGV. CDR3 amino acids: CASSIFPGQGPNNEQFF. The CDR3 DNA sequence: TGTGCCAGCAGCATTTTCCCGGGACAGGGACCAAACAATGAGCAGTTCTTC.

V gene TRBV28 combines with J gene TRBJ2-3; 10 bases are a match to TRBD2. Per germline, CDR1 MDHEN and CDR2 SYDVKM. CDR3 length: 15 residues. Trimming removed 6 bases from V and 1 base from J; junction bases left unmatched: 4. CDR3 in DNA: TGTGCCAGCAGCCCCGGACTAGCGGGCACAGATACGCAGTATTTT. Protein: CASSPGLAGTDTQYF.

The chain links TRBV6-5 to TRBJ1-1; D is unresolved. V was shortened by 7 bases and J by 5 bases, with 8 bases between the two germline ends. Germline CDR1 is MNHEY and CDR2 is SVGAGI. CDR3 size: 11 residues. CDR3 coding DNA: TGTGCCAGCAAGTCGGGGACTGAAGCTTTCTTT. The encoded protein is CASKSGTEAFF.

The chain couples TRBV5-1 to TRBJ2-7; TRBD1 agrees at 7 bases. Germline V gene sequence: CDR1 SGHRS, CDR2 YFSETQ. Unmatched junction bases numbered 6, after V lost 4 bases and J lost 2 bases. This CDR3 is built from 14 residues. CDR3 nucleotide sequence: TGCGCCAGCAGCCCCCGACAGGGAACCTACGAGCAGTACTTC. It yields the protein CASSPRQGTYEQYF. Full variable domain (missing parts from reference TRBV5-1 and TRBJ2-7): KAGVTQTPRYLIKTRGQQVTLSCSPISGHRSVSWYQQTPGQGLQFLFEYFSETQRNKGNFPGRFSGRQFSNSRSEMNVSTLELGDSALYLCASSPRQGTYEQYFGPGTRLTVT.